A selection of T cell receptor beta chains follows, all from one sample in a study of radiotherapy plus CTLA-4 blockade in lung cancer. Libraries were prepared by immunoSEQ multiplex PCR; TCRdb keeps only in-frame clonotypes and omits some of them. In the table there are more than 95,000 clones, about four fifths of which are singletons. The specimen comprised peripheral blood, sampled from a patient treated with radiotherapy plus ipilimumab. These receptors were obtained from a human donor with non-small cell lung cancer who had a partial response to radiotherapy plus ipilimumab. Some clones in this sample may be carry-over from other donors' samples. Both conserved end residues are part of each CDR3. A D gene is named only where the DNA matches it firmly. Only some rows state a clone size, as once, few, many or a class for expanded clones.

j_call	v_call	d_call	clone_size	cdr3_aa	cdr3_nt
TRBJ1-1	TRBV2	TRBD1	NA	CASRGGQDFNTEAFF	TGTGCCAGCAGAGGCGGACAGGATTTCAACACTGAAGCTTTCTTT
TRBJ1-1	TRBV14	NA	NA	CASSQVQVGRAFF	TGTGCCAGCAGCCAAGTTCAGGTGGGGCGGGCTTTCTTT
TRBJ1-1	TRBV29-1	TRBD1	few	CSVALRQGWTEAFF	TGCAGCGTTGCCCTGAGACAGGGATGGACTGAAGCTTTCTTT
TRBJ1-5	TRBV2	NA	NA	CASSESRNQPQHF	TGTGCCAGCAGTGAATCGCGGAATCAGCCCCAGCATTTT
TRBJ1-6	TRBV5-1	NA	NA	CASRPSFLREVNSPLHF	TGCGCCAGCAGACCTTCATTTCTAAGGGAGGTTAATTCACCCCTCCACTTT
TRBJ2-7	TRBV6-1	TRBD1	NA	CASSPRDSFSYEQYF	TGTGCCAGCAGTCCCCGGGACAGTTTCTCCTACGAGCAGTACTTC
TRBJ2-7	TRBV28	TRBD1	NA	CASSFPGQLTREQYF	TGTGCCAGCAGTTTTCCGGGACAGCTTACGAGAGAGCAGTACTTC
TRBJ2-1	TRBV5-6	NA	NA	CASSPRGYNEQFF	TGTGCCAGCAGCCCCCGCGGGTACAATGAGCAGTTCTTC
TRBJ2-1	TRBV9	TRBD2	once	CASSVEIGTSGQPWDEQFF	TGTGCCAGCAGCGTTGAGATCGGGACTAGCGGCCAACCTTGGGATGAGCAGTTCTTC
TRBJ1-1	TRBV10-1	NA	few	CASSEVRENTEAFF	TGCGCCAGCAGTGAGGTCCGAGAGAACACTGAAGCTTTCTTT
TRBJ1-2	TRBV10-3	TRBD1	NA	CAIWQGANRGYTF	TGTGCCATCTGGCAGGGGGCCAATAGGGGCTACACCTTC
TRBJ1-1	TRBV10-1	NA	many	CASTVTNRMNTEAFF	TGCGCCAGCACCGTGACAAATAGGATGAACACTGAAGCTTTCTTT
TRBJ1-5	TRBV19	NA	NA	CASSLAMDSPPQHF	TGTGCCAGTAGTCTAGCAATGGACAGCCCGCCCCAGCATTTT
TRBJ1-3	TRBV30	NA	NA	CAWSIVSGNTIYF	TGTGCCTGGAGTATAGTCTCTGGAAACACCATATATTTT
TRBJ2-7	TRBV27	TRBD1	NA	CASSLILRDRVHEQYF	TGTGCCAGCAGTTTAATTCTCCGGGACAGGGTGCACGAGCAGTACTTC
TRBJ2-7	TRBV30	NA	NA	CAWNRAGVKNEQYF	TGTGCCTGGAACCGCGCAGGGGTAAAGAACGAGCAGTACTTC
TRBJ2-1	TRBV7-9	NA	NA	CASSPQWNEQFF	TGTGCCAGCAGCCCCCAGTGGAATGAGCAGTTCTTC
TRBJ2-7	TRBV2	NA	few	CASRAGSAYEQYF	TGTGCCAGCAGGGCCGGGAGTGCCTACGAGCAGTACTTC
TRBJ2-1	TRBV7-2	TRBD2	few	CASSGLAGGLSYNEQFF	TGTGCCAGCAGCGGGCTAGCGGGGGGGCTCTCCTACAATGAGCAGTTCTTC
TRBJ2-5	TRBV30	TRBD2	NA	CAWSAGLARETQYF	TGTGCCTGGAGCGCTGGACTAGCGAGGGAGACCCAGTACTTC
TRBJ2-7	TRBV7-9	TRBD2	NA	CASSLSGSGGFLYF	TGTGCCAGCAGCTTAAGTGGTAGCGGGGGGTTTTTGTACTTC
TRBJ2-5	TRBV28	NA	NA	CASSWTGTPPGWTQYF	TGTGCCAGCAGTTGGACCGGGACACCGCCCGGGTGGACCCAGTACTTC
TRBJ1-2	TRBV4-3	TRBD1	NA	CASSEGLGRGIYGYTF	TGCGCCAGCAGCGAAGGCCTCGGCAGGGGGATTTATGGCTACACCTTC
TRBJ2-5	TRBV23-1	TRBD1	NA	CASSHPRDRAVSSETQYF	TGCGCCAGCAGTCATCCCCGGGACAGGGCTGTTAGTAGCGAGACCCAGTACTTC
TRBJ2-5	TRBV7-3	TRBD1	NA	CASSRTGRETQYF	TGTGCCAGCAGCAGGACAGGGAGGGAGACCCAGTACTTC
TRBJ2-5	TRBV12-5	NA	NA	CASGFAQGGGETQYF	TGTGCTAGTGGTTTTGCACAGGGTGGTGGGGAGACCCAGTACTTC
TRBJ2-3	TRBV27	NA	once	CASSLMRPSTDTQYF	TGTGCCAGCAGTTTAATGAGGCCTAGCACAGATACGCAGTATTTT
TRBJ2-5	TRBV29-1	NA	NA	CSVRLGPTVKTQYF	TGCAGCGTGAGACTAGGGCCCACCGTAAAGACCCAGTACTTC
TRBJ1-2	TRBV19	NA	NA	CASKRVGGTAGYTF	TGTGCCAGTAAAAGGGTCGGGGGGACGGCTGGCTACACCTTC
TRBJ2-7	TRBV2	TRBD1	NA	CARGGGTGAHEQYF	TGTGCCAGAGGGGGTGGGACAGGGGCCCACGAGCAGTACTTC
TRBJ2-3	TRBV28	NA	NA	CASTSYSPGSDTQYF	TGTGCCAGCACTTCATATAGCCCCGGGTCAGATACGCAGTATTTT
TRBJ1-5	TRBV11-3	TRBD1	NA	CASSEPRNRDSSQPQHF	TGTGCCAGCAGCGAACCCCGCAATCGGGACAGCAGTCAGCCCCAGCATTTT
TRBJ2-1	TRBV5-8	TRBD1	few	CASSPTRDRAQFF	TGTGCCAGCAGCCCCACCCGGGACAGGGCTCAGTTCTTC
TRBJ2-1	TRBV9	NA	NA	CASSQIAGANNEQFF	TGTGCCAGCAGCCAAATCGCGGGGGCTAACAATGAGCAGTTCTTC
TRBJ1-5	TRBV19	NA	NA	CASSAPQGRGRPQHF	TGTGCCAGTAGTGCCCCTCAGGGCAGGGGCAGGCCCCAGCATTTT
TRBJ1-1	TRBV5-8	NA	NA	CASSLRHGAASEAFF	TGTGCCAGCAGCCTCCGACACGGAGCGGCATCGGAGGCTTTCTTT
TRBJ2-1	TRBV10-1	TRBD2	NA	CASSEKAGGPNEQFF	TGCGCCAGCAGTGAAAAGGCGGGAGGGCCCAATGAGCAGTTCTTC
TRBJ1-1	TRBV5-1	NA	NA	CASSFSGSLNTEAFF	TGCGCCAGCAGCTTTTCAGGCAGTCTGAACACTGAAGCTTTCTTT
TRBJ2-7	TRBV4-2	TRBD1	few	CASSQEQQGFNEQYF	TGTGCCAGCAGCCAAGAACAACAGGGGTTCAACGAGCAGTACTTC
TRBJ1-1	TRBV9	NA	NA	CASSVVPSGNTEAFF	TGTGCCAGCAGCGTAGTTCCTTCAGGGAACACTGAAGCTTTCTTT
TRBJ1-2	TRBV23-1	NA	NA	CASPSRWEELGGYGYTF	TGCGCCAGCCCGTCCAGGTGGGAGGAGCTGGGAGGCTATGGCTACACCTTC
TRBJ2-7	TRBV5-4	TRBD2	NA	CASSLGLADLSYEQYF	TGTGCCAGCAGCTTGGGACTAGCGGACCTCTCCTACGAGCAGTACTTC
TRBJ2-5	TRBV10-1	NA	NA	CASYSRKGVQETQYF	TGCGCCTCGTACTCTCGCAAGGGGGTCCAAGAGACCCAGTACTTC
TRBJ2-2	TRBV18	TRBD1	once	CASIRDRAPGELFF	TGTGCCAGCATACGCGACAGGGCCCCCGGGGAGCTGTTTTTT
TRBJ2-7	TRBV23-1	NA	once	CASSHRGGALELLREQYF	TGCGCCAGCAGTCACCGAGGGGGGGCGTTGGAACTACTAAGGGAGCAGTACTTC
TRBJ2-7	TRBV7-2	NA	once	CASSLVRTAYEQYF	TGTGCCAGCAGCTTAGTTAGGACTGCCTACGAGCAGTACTTC
TRBJ2-3	TRBV11-1	NA	once	CASFAGGDTQYF	TGTGCCAGTTTCGCAGGAGGAGATACGCAGTATTTT
TRBJ1-1	TRBV10-2	NA	NA	CASSDSNRVNTEAFF	TGCGCCAGCAGTGACTCTAACAGAGTAAACACTGAAGCTTTCTTT
TRBJ2-1	TRBV29-1	NA	NA	CSVATTRGLNEQFF	TGCAGCGTGGCTACGACGAGGGGGTTGAATGAGCAGTTCTTC
TRBJ1-3	TRBV6-1	TRBD1	NA	CASRGQPSSGNTIYF	TGTGCCAGCCGGGGACAGCCGAGCTCTGGAAACACCATATATTTT
TRBJ2-7	TRBV5-1	TRBD2	NA	CASSHPTGSGGGHSYEQYF	TGCGCCAGCAGCCATCCTACAGGATCCGGGGGGGGACACTCCTACGAGCAGTACTTC
TRBJ1-5	TRBV7-2	NA	NA	CASSLDGGYRVEPQHF	TGTGCCAGCAGCTTAGACGGGGGGTACAGGGTGGAGCCCCAGCATTTT
TRBJ2-3	TRBV27	TRBD2	NA	CASRLTSLRDTQYF	TGTGCCAGCAGACTGACTAGCCTAAGGGATACGCAGTATTTT
TRBJ1-2	TRBV19	NA	few	CASSRNYGYTF	TGTGCCAGTAGTCGTAACTATGGCTACACCTTC
TRBJ2-2	TRBV6-4	NA	NA	CASSVTGIGELFF	TGTGCCAGCAGTGTAACGGGAATCGGGGAGCTGTTTTTT